Presented here are 20 T cell receptor beta chains from one specimen sequenced in a study of CD8 T cells in ankylosing spondylitis. TCRdb redid the calling of the 5' RACE reads with MiXCR, one entry per CDR3 protein. The sample has just under 350,000 distinct CDR3 sequences, around 15% seen once. Material for sequencing was blood, either unsorted or a sorted T cell fraction (not recorded which). All receptors derive from a male donor with ankylosing spondylitis or in good health (not recorded which).

The chain is built from TRBV10-3 and TRBJ2-1, with D perhaps matching TRBD1 (5 bases). CDR1 and CDR2 (germline): ENHRY, SYGVKD. The CDR3 sequence is 12 residues long. Deletions cut 2 bases from V and 12 bases from J, with 11 bases between. The CDR3 nucleotides read TGTGCCATCAGTGAGAAAGCAGGGTGGCAGTTCTTC. Translation: CAISEKAGWQFF.

This clonotype has a handful of counts. V and J are TRBV5-1 and TRBJ2-2, with 7 bases fitting TRBD1. The CDR3 extends over 13 amino acids. Trimming removed 5 bases from V and 6 bases from J; junction bases left unmatched: 4. The germline V gene encodes CDR1 SGHRS and CDR2 YFSETQ. The CDR3: CASRGQDAGELFF. The CDR3 DNA is TGCGCCAGCAGAGGACAGGACGCCGGGGAGCTGTTTTTT.

This clonotype was detected a few times. The chain uses TRBV11-2 and TRBJ1-1; 7 bases fit TRBD1. V lost 1 base, J lost 0 bases, and 2 bases stayed unmatched. Germline V CDR1 and CDR2: SGHAT, FQNNGV. This CDR3 region has 15 residues. The CDR3: CASSLVGTVNTEAFF. The CDR3 DNA follows: TGTGCCAGCAGCTTAGTTGGGACAGTGAACACTGAAGCTTTCTTT.

This clonotype was counted a few times. V gene TRBV7-2 combines with J gene TRBJ1-5; 8 nucleotides agree with TRBD1. The germline V gene encodes CDR1 SGHTA and CDR2 FQGNSA. The CDR3 is 15 amino acids. V gave up 2 bases and J gave up 5 bases; unmatched junction bases: 5. The CDR3 sequence: CASSLTGGDYQPQHF. CDR3 nucleotides: TGTGCCAGCAGCTTAACAGGGGGAGACTATCAGCCCCAGCATTTT.

The chain joins TRBV9 to TRBJ2-1; possibly TRBD2 for D (6 bases). Germline-derived CDR1 and CDR2 are SGDLS and YYNGEE. The CDR3 has 15 residues. V was trimmed by 4 bases and J by 7 bases, leaving 18 bases between them. Here the CDR3 reads CASSRGLAKGNEQFF. CDR3 bases: TGTGCCAGCAGCAGAGGGCTAGCGAAGGGGAATGAGCAGTTCTTC.

At least ten counts were recorded for this clonotype. The J gene is TRBJ1-1, the V gene TRBV7-9; D remains ambiguous. Trimming took 5 bases from V and 3 from J, leaving 7 bases between them. Germline CDR1 and CDR2: SEHNR and FQNEAQ (reference sequence). CDR3 length: 12 amino acids. The CDR3 nucleotides are TGTGCCAGCAGCCCCACAGACACTGAAGCTTTCTTT. Residues: CASSPTDTEAFF.

For this clonotype: The junction shows a germline mismatch at one end, possibly a read error. The chain has TRBV20-1 and TRBJ2-2; 13 nucleotides align to TRBD2. This CDR3 region has 17 residues. The germline V gene has CDR1 DFQATT and CDR2 SNEGSKA (reference sequence). The CDR3 nucleotides read TGCTGTGCCGAACTAGCGGGAGGGCCATTTTCCACCGGGGAGCTGTTTTTT. It codes for CCAELAGGPFSTGELFF.

This clonotype came up a few times. This sequence joins TRBV2 and TRBJ2-7; no definite D call. This CDR3 comprises 13 residues. V was clipped by 3 bases and J by 2 bases, with 8 bases between them. Germline lookup yields CDR1 SNHLY and CDR2 FYNNEI. The CDR3 DNA reads TGTGCCAGCAGTGAGAGACGCCCCTACGAGCAGTACTTC. Protein product: CASSERRPYEQYF.

Many counts were recorded for this clonotype. The V gene is TRBV12-3 or TRBV12-4, the J gene TRBJ2-4; D not resolved. V lost 8 bases to trimming and J lost 8 bases, with 19 bases between them. The CDR3 contains 14 residues. This CDR3 reads CASGPRQFEDIQYF. In nucleotides, the CDR3 is TGTGCCAGCGGTCCGAGGCAGTTTGAGGACATTCAGTACTTC.

The chain employs TRBV4-1 and TRBJ1-5; 9 positions match TRBD1. V gave up 4 bases and J gave up 9 bases; unmatched junction bases: 7. The CDR3 is 14 amino acids. Germline V gene data show CDR1 as MGHRA and CDR2 as YSYEKL. DNA of the CDR3: TGCGCCAGCAGCCCGGGACAGGGAATTGGGCCCCAGCATTTT. The encoded protein is CASSPGQGIGPQHF.

This clonotype occurred a few times. The chain joins TRBV5-1 to TRBJ2-1, with a weak D call TRBD2 (6 bases). The CDR3 is 16 amino acids. Trimming took 0 bases from V and 2 from J, leaving 12 bases between them. Germline CDR1 and CDR2: SGHRS and YFSETQ. CDR3 loop: CASSLAGGRTYNEQFF. CDR3 nucleotides: TGCGCCAGCAGCTTGGCCGGGGGAAGAACCTACAATGAGCAGTTCTTC.

The sample holds a few counts of this clonotype. The V and J genes are TRBV29-1 and TRBJ2-1; 7 nucleotides align to TRBD1. The CDR3 covers 17 residues. V shed 4 bases, J shed 1 base, and the junction held 13 bases outside the gene matches. CDR1 SQVTM and CDR2 ANQGSEA come from the germline V gene. CDR3 in DNA: TGCAGCGTTGGGGGACAGAGGCTGGCTGGATCCTACAATGAGCAGTTCTTC. Protein: CSVGGQRLAGSYNEQFF.

J is TRBJ2-3 and V is TRBV29-1; 8 bases fit TRBD2. The V segment lost 5 bases and the J segment 3 bases; nucleotides outside the gene matches: 7. Looked up from germline, CDR1 is SQVTM and CDR2 is ANQGSEA. There are 14 residues in the CDR3. The CDR3 here is CSVPKRGSTDTQYF. The CDR3 region has the DNA TGCAGCGTTCCTAAGCGGGGGTCGACAGATACGCAGTATTTT.

This clonotype was found many times. The V and J genes are TRBV6-1 and TRBJ2-2; TRBD2 aligns across 8 bases. In germline, CDR1 is MNHNS, CDR2 SASEGT. The CDR3 runs to 15 residues. V lost 8 bases, J lost 9 bases, and 14 bases stayed unmatched. The CDR3 protein is CASATGLDYRRELFF. CDR3 bases: TGTGCCAGCGCGACGGGACTAGACTACCGGAGGGAGCTGTTTTTT.

This clonotype was seen ten or more times. The rearrangement joins TRBV10-3 to TRBJ1-4, with 7 bases fitting TRBD1. After removal of 5 bases from V and 5 bases from J, the junction contained 5 bases not matched to a gene. Germline V gene sequence: CDR1 ENHRY, CDR2 SYGVKD. The CDR3 runs 14 residues. As DNA, the CDR3 is TGTGCCATCAGTCACGGGACAGAGAATGAAAAACTGTTTTTT. Its protein is CAISHGTENEKLFF.

In regard to this clonotype: A junction end diverges from the germline sequence, so it may reflect a read error. This chain joins TRBV3-1 and TRBJ2-3, with D possibly TRBD2 on 6 matching bases. In germline, CDR1 is LGHDT, CDR2 YNNKEL (reference sequence). This CDR3 has 16 residues. CDR3 in DNA: TGTTCCAGCAGCCAAGTAGGAGGGCCAAGCACAGATACGCAGTATTTT. Its translation is CSSSQVGGPSTDTQYF.

This clonotype was seen a handful of times. The V gene is TRBV5-1, the J gene TRBJ2-1; D may be TRBD1 or TRBD2 (5 bases each). Germline V gives CDR1 SGHRS, CDR2 YFSETQ. The CDR3 runs to 16 residues. V was cut by 3 bases and J by 9 bases, with 22 bases left in between. The CDR3 DNA reads as TGCGCCAGCAGCTCCACGACCGGGACCAACGGCGGTGAGCAGTTCTTC. This codes for CASSSTTGTNGGEQFF.

This clonotype was seen a few times. The chain uses TRBV6-2 or TRBV6-3 and TRBJ1-3; the D is unclear. The CDR3 totals 12 residues. CDR1 and CDR2 (germline): MNHEY, SVGEGT. Trimming removed 6 bases at V and 14 bases at J, with 17 bases between. CDR3 nucleotide sequence: TGTGCCAGCAGACCCCAGGACGTTTTCCTATATTTT. Translated, it gives CASRPQDVFLYF.

The chain combines TRBV5-6 with TRBJ2-2, with D perhaps assigned TRBD1 or TRBD2 (6 bases each). The CDR3 runs 15 residues. Trimming left V 5 bases short and J 3 bases short, with 14 bases between. Germline V lookup: CDR1 SGHDT, CDR2 YYEEEE. The CDR3 spells CASRRRDTDTGELFF. The CDR3 nucleotides read TGTGCCAGCAGGCGGAGGGACACAGACACCGGGGAGCTGTTTTTT.

This clonotype was counted a few times. The J gene is TRBJ1-6, the V gene TRBV27; unclear D gene. The V end lost 8 bases, the J end lost 7 bases, and 12 bases lay between the germline ends. This CDR3 is built from 13 residues. CDR1 is MNHEY and CDR2 is SMNVEV in the germline V gene (reference sequence). CDR3 residues: CASRAMRNSPLHF. DNA for the CDR3: TGTGCCAGCCGGGCGATGAGGAATTCACCCCTCCACTTT.